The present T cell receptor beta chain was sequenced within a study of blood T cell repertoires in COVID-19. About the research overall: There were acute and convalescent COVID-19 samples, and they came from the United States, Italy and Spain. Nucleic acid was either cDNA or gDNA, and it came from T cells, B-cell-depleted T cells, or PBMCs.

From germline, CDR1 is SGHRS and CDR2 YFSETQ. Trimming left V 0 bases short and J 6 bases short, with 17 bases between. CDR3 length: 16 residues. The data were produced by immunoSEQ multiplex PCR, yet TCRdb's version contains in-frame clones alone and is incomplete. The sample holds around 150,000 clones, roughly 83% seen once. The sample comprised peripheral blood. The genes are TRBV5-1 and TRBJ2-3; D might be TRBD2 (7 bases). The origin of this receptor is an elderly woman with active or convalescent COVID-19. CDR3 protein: CASSLVGRGAVDTQYF. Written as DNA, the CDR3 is TGCGCCAGCAGCTTGGTGGGTCGGGGGGCCGTTGATACGCAGTATTTT.